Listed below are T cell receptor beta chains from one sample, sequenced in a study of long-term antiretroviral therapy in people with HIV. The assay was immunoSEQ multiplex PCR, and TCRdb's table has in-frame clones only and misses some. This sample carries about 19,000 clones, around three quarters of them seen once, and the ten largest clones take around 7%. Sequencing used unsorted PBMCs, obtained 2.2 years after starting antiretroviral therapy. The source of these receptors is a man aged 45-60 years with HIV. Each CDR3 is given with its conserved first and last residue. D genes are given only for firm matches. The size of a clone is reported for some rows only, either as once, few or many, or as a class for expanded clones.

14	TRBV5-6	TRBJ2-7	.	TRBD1	CASRETGGIYEQYF	TGTGCCAGCAGGGAGACAGGGGGTATCTACGAGCAGTACTTC
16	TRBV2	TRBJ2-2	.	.	CASSARDWGSTGELFF	TGTGCCAGCAGTGCCCGGGATTGGGGGAGCACCGGGGAGCTGTTTTTT
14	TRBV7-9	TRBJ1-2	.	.	CASSPPTLLYGYTF	TGTGCCAGCAGCCCCCCCACACTTCTCTATGGCTACACCTTC
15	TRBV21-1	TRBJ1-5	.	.	CASSNRTEANQPQHF	TGTGCCAGCAGCAATAGGACTGAGGCCAATCAGCCCCAGCATTTT
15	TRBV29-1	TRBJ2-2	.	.	CSVGQGTGGTGELFF	TGCAGCGTTGGACAGGGGACGGGGGGCACCGGGGAGCTGTTTTTT
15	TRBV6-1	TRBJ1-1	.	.	CASTPPGHLNTEAFF	TGTGCCAGCACCCCCCCGGGACACTTGAACACTGAAGCTTTCTTT
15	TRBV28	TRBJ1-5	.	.	CASSPLGKNNQPQHF	TGTGCCAGCAGCCCCCTCGGGAAAAACAATCAGCCCCAGCATTTT
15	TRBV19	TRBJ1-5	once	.	CASKGGGSGNQPQHF	TGTGCCAGTAAGGGGGGGGGATCGGGCAATCAGCCCCAGCATTTT
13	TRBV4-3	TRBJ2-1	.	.	CASSLGLHNEQFF	TGCGCCAGCAGCCTGGGACTTCACAATGAGCAGTTCTTC
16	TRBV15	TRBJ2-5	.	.	CATAEGGQGGQETQYF	TGTGCCACCGCTGAAGGCGGCCAAGGGGGTCAAGAGACCCAGTACTTC
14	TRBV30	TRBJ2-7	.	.	CAWSVHGAAYEQYF	TGTGCCTGGAGTGTACACGGAGCCGCCTACGAGCAGTACTTC
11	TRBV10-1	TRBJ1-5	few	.	CATFKGQPQHF	TGCGCCACCTTCAAGGGGCAGCCCCAGCATTTT
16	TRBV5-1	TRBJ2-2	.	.	CASSFTGYFSPGELFF	TGCGCCAGCAGCTTTACGGGGTACTTTTCCCCCGGGGAGCTGTTTTTT
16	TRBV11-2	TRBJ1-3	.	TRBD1	CASSLGDSYSGNTIYF	TGTGCCAGCAGCTTAGGGGACAGCTACTCTGGAAACACCATATATTTT
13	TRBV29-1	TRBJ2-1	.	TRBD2	CSVRPSGYNEQFF	TGCAGCGTTCGACCTAGCGGGTACAATGAGCAGTTCTTC
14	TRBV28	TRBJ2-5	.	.	CASSRTSPKETQYF	TGTGCCAGCAGCCGTACTAGCCCCAAAGAGACCCAGTACTTC
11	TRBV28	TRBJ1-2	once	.	CASSLVWDYTF	TGTGCCAGCAGTTTAGTCTGGGACTACACCTTC
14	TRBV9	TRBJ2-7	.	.	CASSPWDRDYEQYF	TGTGCCAGCAGCCCTTGGGACCGAGACTACGAGCAGTACTTC
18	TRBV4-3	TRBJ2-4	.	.	CASSQDGGSLLAKNIQYF	TGCGCCAGCAGCCAAGATGGGGGCAGCCTACTAGCCAAAAACATTCAGTACTTC
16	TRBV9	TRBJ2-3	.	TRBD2	CASSPQRGGISDTQYF	TGTGCCAGCAGCCCCCAGCGGGGGGGCATTTCAGATACGCAGTATTTT
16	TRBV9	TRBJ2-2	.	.	CASSPRTVTNTGELFF	TGTGCCAGCAGCCCTCGGACAGTCACGAACACCGGGGAGCTGTTTTTT
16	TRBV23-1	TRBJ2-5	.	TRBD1	CASSQSRDRRKETQYF	TGCGCCAGCAGTCAATCAAGGGACAGGAGAAAAGAGACCCAGTACTTC
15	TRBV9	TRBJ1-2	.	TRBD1	CASSVAWTGGDGYTF	TGTGCCAGCAGCGTCGCCTGGACAGGGGGCGATGGCTACACCTTC
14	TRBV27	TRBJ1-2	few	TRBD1	CASSSDRGAYGYTF	TGTGCCAGCAGTTCAGACAGGGGGGCCTATGGCTACACCTTC
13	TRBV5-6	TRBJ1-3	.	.	CASSTGPGNTIYF	TGTGCCAGCAGCACTGGGCCCGGAAACACCATATATTTT
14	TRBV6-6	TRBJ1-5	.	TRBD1	CASRIRGSNQPQHF	TGTGCCAGCAGGATCAGGGGGAGCAATCAGCCCCAGCATTTT
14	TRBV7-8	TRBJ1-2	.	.	CASSPREGDYGYTF	TGTGCCAGCAGCCCGCGGGAGGGGGACTATGGCTACACCTTC
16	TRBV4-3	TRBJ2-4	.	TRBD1	CASSPGTGEAKNIQYF	TGCGCCAGCAGCCCCGGGACAGGGGAAGCCAAAAACATTCAGTACTTC
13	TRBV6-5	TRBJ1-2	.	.	CASSASRSYGYTF	TGTGCCAGCAGCGCCAGTAGAAGCTATGGCTACACCTTC
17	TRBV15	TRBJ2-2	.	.	CATSRDKLTANTGELFF	TGTGCCACCAGCAGAGATAAGCTGACTGCTAACACCGGGGAGCTGTTTTTT
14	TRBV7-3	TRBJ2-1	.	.	CASSLRGTYNEQFF	TGTGCCAGCAGCTTAAGGGGGACCTACAATGAGCAGTTCTTC
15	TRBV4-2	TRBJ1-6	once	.	CASSQDWTANSPLHF	TGTGCCAGCAGCCAAGATTGGACAGCCAATTCACCCCTCCACTTT
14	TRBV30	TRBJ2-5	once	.	CAWSEGGGGETQYF	TGTGCCTGGAGTGAAGGGGGGGGAGGAGAGACCCAGTACTTC
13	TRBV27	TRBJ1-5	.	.	CASSLTTVGAQHF	TGTGCCAGCAGTCTTACGACAGTCGGCGCCCAGCATTTT
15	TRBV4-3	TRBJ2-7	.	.	CASSQGRDTIYEQYF	TGCGCCAGCAGCCAAGGCCGGGACACAATTTACGAGCAGTACTTC
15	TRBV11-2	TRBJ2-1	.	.	CASSSPDNSYNEQFF	TGTGCCAGCAGCTCACCGGACAACTCCTACAATGAGCAGTTCTTC
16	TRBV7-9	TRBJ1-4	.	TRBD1	CASSLVSGQKNEKLFF	TGTGCCAGCAGCTTAGTGTCGGGACAGAAGAATGAAAAACTGTTTTTT
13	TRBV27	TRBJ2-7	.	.	CVSSFGGIHEQYF	TGTGTCAGCAGTTTTGGAGGGATCCACGAGCAGTACTTC
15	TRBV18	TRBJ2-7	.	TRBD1	CASSPAPTGFYEQYF	TGTGCCAGCTCCCCCGCGCCGACAGGGTTCTACGAGCAGTACTTC
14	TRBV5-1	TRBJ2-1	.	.	CASSLGDSYNEQFF	TGCGCCAGCAGCTTAGGGGACTCCTACAATGAGCAGTTCTTC
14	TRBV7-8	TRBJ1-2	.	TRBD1	CASSEWDSLYGYTF	TGTGCCAGCAGCGAATGGGACAGCTTATATGGCTACACCTTC
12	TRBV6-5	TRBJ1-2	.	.	CASRPGYYGYTF	TGTGCCAGCAGACCAGGGTACTATGGCTACACCTTC
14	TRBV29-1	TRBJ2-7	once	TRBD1	CSARRDSFSYEQYF	TGCAGCGCCCGCCGGGACAGCTTCTCCTACGAGCAGTACTTC
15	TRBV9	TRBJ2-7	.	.	CASSVGLASSYEQYF	TGTGCCAGCAGCGTAGGTCTAGCGAGCTCCTACGAGCAGTACTTC
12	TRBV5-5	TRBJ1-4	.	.	CASSFEGVQLFF	TGTGCCAGCAGCTTTGAGGGCGTTCAGCTGTTTTTT
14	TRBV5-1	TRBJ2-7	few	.	CASSPQGMRHEQYF	TGCGCCAGCAGCCCCCAGGGTATGCGGCACGAGCAGTACTTC
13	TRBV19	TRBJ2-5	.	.	CATRGGSQETQYF	TGTGCCACCAGAGGAGGGTCCCAAGAGACCCAGTACTTC
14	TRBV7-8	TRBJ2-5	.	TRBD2	CASSSLGRVATQYF	TGTGCCAGCAGCTCTCTTGGGAGGGTCGCGACCCAGTACTTC
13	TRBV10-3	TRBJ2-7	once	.	CAISEQDTYEQYF	TGTGCCATCAGTGAACAGGATACCTACGAGCAGTACTTC
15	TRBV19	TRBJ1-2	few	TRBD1	CASSGPGQGAIGYTF	TGTGCCAGTAGCGGCCCGGGACAGGGGGCGATTGGCTACACCTTC
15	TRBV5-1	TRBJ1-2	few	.	CASSFYAQGSGGYTF	TGCGCCAGCAGCTTTTATGCTCAGGGATCAGGCGGCTACACCTTC